This TCR beta chain was documented in a study of cytomegalovirus exposure and HLA in healthy donors (dated by TCRdb to about 2017). Background on the whole study: According to a later analysis, one platform produced both the 110 or so validation repertoires and the roughly 640 repertoires of the first cohort. The aim of the study was to test whether cataloging public T cell receptors could identify signatures of past pathogen exposure. Besides the first cohort of approximately 670 subjects, a separate validation cohort made up of some 110 different subjects was used. To predict cytomegalovirus infection status, the study combined high-throughput TCR immunosequencing, statistical association of individual TCRs with disease status, and machine learning. The paper's findings and limits, for the study overall: The study listed 164 TCR beta chains as associated with cytomegalovirus. It was suggested by the authors that the approach could potentially be generalized to other disease states and immunological phenotypes. A later analysis found that TCRs clustered in the first cohort also tended to co-occur in the 120 or so validation repertoires, with about 94% of cluster scores above 0. A few of the identified cytomegalovirus-associated TCR beta chains were confirmed in vitro to be specific for cytomegalovirus antigens. While some public TCRs were present in many individuals, most TCR sequences turned up only very rarely across donors. A later analysis lacked HLA typing for the validation cohort, so it scored co-occurrence in that cohort across all 130 or so repertoires. In both the original and validation cohorts, the classifier was reported to diagnose cytomegalovirus status with high specificity and sensitivity.

Comments on this clone: Its specific antigen is unknown. No much larger clone exists at a distance of one base, and base qualities are not known.

Separate from the approximately 670-subject first cohort, the validation cohort of about 130 subjects was the group to which the donors belonged. Libraries were constructed by the immunoSEQ multiplex PCR assay. Per the source publication's procedure: A statistical classification framework was built to diagnose cytomegalovirus status from the catalog of TCR beta chain sequences. TCRdb carries this immuneACCESS record with in-frame sequences only. Its versions omit some clonotypes, under half of them owing to an unresolved V gene in the studies checked, with the rest unexplained. That table gives V, J and clone size, and the DNA gave D and trimming. The sample table lists 110,000 to 150,000 clones, about 91% of them with a count of one. The top ten hold around 8% of the sample. Counted from cysteine to phenylalanine, this CDR3 has 16 amino acids. The kept DNA is CDR3 alone, 48 bases in frame from the first base. From V the trimming removes 4 bases and from J it removes 6 bases, while the gene matches leave 7 bases of the junction unaccounted for. In the germline V gene, CDR1 corresponds to MGHRA and CDR2 to YSYEKL.

This clonotype originated in a woman under 30 in good health and CMV-seropositive. Sequenced material: PBMCs. The chain employs TRBV4-1 and TRBJ2-5; 14 middle bases align to TRBD2. The DNA sequence is as follows: TGCGCCAGCAGCCCGGGACTAGCGGGGGTGGAAAAGACCCAGTACTTC. This sequence encodes CASSPGLAGVEKTQYF.